Each of the 24 T cell receptor beta chains below was sequenced from the same sample in a study of T cells in tuberculosis. Sample time point: new active TB diagnosis, blood taken before or within 7 days of starting treatment. Sequenced by immunoSEQ multiplex PCR; TCRdb stores in-frame clones only, minus some. The data show about 34,000 clones, roughly 90% seen once. The sequencing used PBMCs, collected at tuberculosis diagnosis. These receptors all come from an adult with tuberculosis.

This rearrangement joins TRBV5-6 to TRBJ1-4, with D uncertain. Germline CDR1 SGHDT, CDR2 YYEEEE. This CDR3 comprises 14 residues. V was shortened by 1 base and J by 0 bases, with 4 bases between the two germline ends. CDR3 nucleotide sequence: TGTGCCAGCAGCTTGACAGCAACTAATGAAAAACTGTTTTTT. Protein sequence: CASSLTATNEKLFF.

This clone has just one count. V and J are TRBV6-5 and TRBJ2-3; TRBD1 matches 9 bases. V gave up 0 bases and J gave up 9 bases; unmatched junction bases: 10. Germline values: CDR1 MNHEY, CDR2 SVGAGI. CDR3 length: 16 amino acids. The CDR3 DNA sequence: TGTGCCAGCAGTTACTCCCCCCCAGGACAGGGGAGGACGCAGTATTTT. Translating gives CASSYSPPGQGRTQYF.

The chain combines TRBV5-8 with TRBJ1-5, with TRBD1 identical over 9 bases. CDR1 is SGHTS and CDR2 is YDEGEE in the germline V gene. After removal of 3 bases from V and 4 bases from J, the junction contained 8 bases not matched to a gene. The CDR3 length is 16 residues. The CDR3 DNA reads as TGTGCCAGCAGCTCGCGTTTAGACAGGGGGAATCAGCCCCAGCATTTT. Translated: CASSSRLDRGNQPQHF.

The chain combines TRBV15 with TRBJ2-7, with D possibly being TRBD2 (7 bases). This CDR3 comprises 16 residues. Germline values: CDR1 LNHNV, CDR2 YYDKDF (reference sequence). The V end lost 3 bases, the J end lost 1 base, and 16 bases lay between the germline ends. The CDR3 is CATSRTYREGSYEQYF. The DNA for the CDR3 is TGTGCCACCAGCAGGACTTACAGGGAGGGGTCCTACGAGCAGTACTTC.

The CDR3 DNA reads TGTGCCAGCTCACCCTCCCGACAGTTAGGCTTGAATGGCTACACCTTC. Protein product: CASSPSRQLGLNGYTF. This chain uses TRBV18 with TRBJ1-2, with D possibly being TRBD1 (5 bases). V lost 3 bases and J 6 bases, leaving 20 bases between the germline ends. The germline V gene encodes CDR1 KGHSH and CDR2 LQKENI. This CDR3 region has 16 residues.

The chain has TRBV6-1 and TRBJ1-2; D not resolved. The germline gives CDR1 MNHNS, CDR2 SASEGT. The V gene lost 8 bases and the J gene lost 8 bases, with 15 bases spanning the gap. This CDR3 region has 12 residues. CDR3 in amino acids: CASESDAGGYTF. The CDR3, as DNA: TGTGCCAGCGAATCTGACGCCGGGGGCTACACCTTC.

This chain links TRBV28 with TRBJ2-3; a possible D gene is TRBD1 (6 bases). The ends were cut back, 3 bases at V and 3 bases at J, with 13 bases in the middle. The germline gives CDR1 MDHEN, CDR2 SYDVKM. The CDR3 is made up of 15 amino acids. In DNA, the CDR3 is TGTGCCAGCAGTTTGGGCACAGGGTTGACAGATACGCAGTATTTT. As protein: CASSLGTGLTDTQYF. Looking up the rest from reference TRBV28 and TRBJ2-3 gives the full variable domain: DVKVTQSSRYLVKRTGEKVFLECVQDMDHENMFWYRQDPGLGLRLIYFSYDVKMKEKGDIPEGYSVSREKKERFSLILESASTNQTSMYLCASSLGTGLTDTQYFGPGTRLTVL.

This clone showed up just once. The chain carries TRBV29-1 and TRBJ1-1, with 7 bases matching TRBD1. Germline V gives CDR1 SQVTM, CDR2 ANQGSEA. Unmatched junction bases numbered 11, after V lost 6 bases and J lost 1 base. The CDR3 totals 15 residues. CDR3 amino acids: CSVEPGQRPNTEAFF. For the CDR3, the DNA is TGCAGCGTAGAACCGGGACAGCGACCGAACACTGAAGCTTTCTTT.

This clone was recorded a few times. The V gene is TRBV28, the J gene TRBJ1-6, with TRBD1 matching over 9 bases. Trimming cost V 5 bases and J 6 bases; bases outside gene matches: 2. The CDR3 length is 14 residues. In germline, CDR1 is MDHEN, CDR2 SYDVKM. CDR3 in amino acids: CASSRGQGNSPLHF. CDR3 DNA: TGTGCCAGCAGTCGGGGACAGGGTAATTCACCCCTCCACTTT. The full variable domain, its missing parts supplied by reference TRBV28 and TRBJ1-6, is DVKVTQSSRYLVKRTGEKVFLECVQDMDHENMFWYRQDPGLGLRLIYFSYDVKMKEKGDIPEGYSVSREKKERFSLILESASTNQTSMYLCASSRGQGNSPLHFGNGTRLTVT.

This sequence joins TRBV4-1 and TRBJ2-3; D remains ambiguous. Germline loops: CDR1 MGHRA, CDR2 YSYEKL. V shed 4 bases and J shed 0 bases, with 8 bases lying between them. CDR3 size: 14 residues. The CDR3 DNA reads as TGCGCCAGCAGCCGCGAAAGAAGCACAGATACGCAGTATTTT. It encodes CASSRERSTDTQYF.

The chain couples TRBV2 to TRBJ2-1; 11 nucleotides line up with TRBD2. Germline lookup yields CDR1 SNHLY and CDR2 FYNNEI. The CDR3 is 14 residues long. With 9 bases clipped from V and 8 bases from J, the junction kept 9 bases outside the gene matches. CDR3: CASSWTSGLDEQFF. In DNA, the CDR3 is TGTGCCAGTTCCTGGACTAGCGGGCTCGATGAGCAGTTCTTC.

The genes are TRBV4-2 and TRBJ1-3, with D unresolved. CDR3 length: 15 residues. The V and J ends lost 1 base and 1 base respectively, with 8 bases between them. The germline V gene has CDR1 LGHNA and CDR2 YNFKEQ. The CDR3 spells CASSQAPDSGNTIYF. CDR3 bases: TGTGCCAGCAGCCAAGCTCCAGATTCTGGAAACACCATATATTTT.

This rearrangement joins TRBV6-4 to TRBJ2-3; no definite D call. The CDR3 consists of 15 residues. The V gene's germline CDR1 is MRHNA and CDR2 SNTAGT. Trimming stripped 3 bases from V and 6 bases from J, with 16 bases between. Here the CDR3 reads CASSEGVGQADTQYF. The CDR3, as DNA: TGTGCCAGCAGTGAAGGCGTTGGCCAGGCGGATACGCAGTATTTT.

The CDR3 DNA is TGTGCCAGCAGCTTAGGGGTTAGCGGGGGGGCATTAGGAGAGACCCAGTACTTC. This encodes CASSLGVSGGALGETQYF. The chain links TRBV11-2 to TRBJ2-5; 11 bases map to TRBD2. CDR1 is SGHAT, CDR2 FQNNGV, per germline. There are 18 residues in the CDR3. The trim removed 1 base at V and 4 bases at J, leaving 11 bases unmatched.

The chain is built from TRBV10-2 and TRBJ1-5; possibly TRBD1 for D (6 bases). The CDR3 has 13 amino acids. CDR1 and CDR2 (germline): WSHSY, SAAADI. V shed 5 bases and J shed 7 bases, with 12 bases lying between them. The CDR3 nucleotides are TGCGCCAGCAGTACAGGGATCCGGCAGCCCCAGCATTTT. Amino acid sequence: CASSTGIRQPQHF.

The chain couples TRBV27 to TRBJ2-1, with 8 bases aligning to TRBD2. The CDR3 is 15 amino acids. The germline CDR1 and CDR2 sequences are MNHEY and SMNVEV (reference sequence). Trimming at V came to 3 bases and at J to 10 bases, leaving 11 bases not matched to a gene. The CDR3 loop reads CASSFWGGGFQEQFF. CDR3 DNA: TGTGCCAGCAGTTTTTGGGGCGGGGGGTTTCAGGAGCAGTTCTTC.

The chain joins TRBV6-5 to TRBJ1-1; D is unclear. Germline CDR1 reads MNHEY; CDR2 reads SVGAGI. This CDR3 has 14 residues. V was trimmed by 6 bases and J by 1 base, leaving 12 bases between them. CDR3 bases: TGTGCCAGCAGCCAGGACCGGGGGAACACTGAAGCTTTCTTT. Its protein product is CASSQDRGNTEAFF.

V usage is TRBV7-6 and J usage is TRBJ2-1, with 14 bases aligning to TRBD2. CDR1 and CDR2 from the germline V gene are SGHVS and FNYEAQ. This CDR3 is built from 18 residues. With V trimmed by 6 bases and J by 4 bases, 11 bases remained unmatched. The CDR3 sequence is CASSSPGLAGATYNEQFF. The CDR3, as DNA: TGTGCCAGCAGTTCTCCGGGACTAGCGGGGGCCACTTACAATGAGCAGTTCTTC.

The chain carries TRBV19 and TRBJ1-5, with D maybe TRBD1 (6 bases). Trimming shortened V by 4 bases and J by 0 bases, and 10 bases separated the two germline ends. CDR1 and CDR2 from the germline V gene are LNHDA and SQIVND (reference sequence). This CDR3 is built from 15 residues. The DNA of the CDR3 is TGTGCCAGTAGTACAGGGGTGAATAGCAATCAGCCCCAGCATTTT. Protein product: CASSTGVNSNQPQHF.

This clone was seen once. This chain connects TRBV6-1 to TRBJ2-4, with D perhaps TRBD1 (6 bases). Trimming cost V 6 bases and J 4 bases, with 13 bases left between them. Germline CDR1 and CDR2: MNHNS and SASEGT. The CDR3 runs 14 residues. This CDR3 is CASSVDSSKNIQYF. The CDR3, as DNA: TGTGCCAGCAGCGTGGACAGCAGTAAAAACATTCAGTACTTC.

The chain recombines TRBV14 with TRBJ1-2; TRBD1 aligns across 7 bases. This CDR3 is 16 amino acids long. Germline V gene data show CDR1 as SGHDN and CDR2 as FVKESK. The V and J ends lost 4 bases and 2 bases, in that order; junction bases with no gene match: 10. The CDR3 reads CASSLGRTGLNYGYTF. In nucleotides, the CDR3 is TGTGCCAGCAGCCTTGGCCGGACAGGACTGAACTATGGCTACACCTTC.

V gene TRBV2 combines with J gene TRBJ2-7; D uncertain. The germline V gene encodes CDR1 SNHLY and CDR2 FYNNEI. V lost 4 bases and J 9 bases, leaving 13 bases between the germline ends. The CDR3 consists of 12 residues. In DNA form, the CDR3 reads TGTGCCAGCAGTGGTGTGACATTAACGCAGTACGTC. Amino acid sequence: CASSGVTLTQYV.

This clone has just a few counts. V is TRBV25-1 and J is TRBJ2-5, with 16 bases lining up with TRBD2. The J segment lost 4 bases and the V segment lost 2 bases, leaving 7 bases of the junction unmatched. CDR1 and CDR2 (germline): MGHDK, SYGVNS. CDR3 size: 18 residues. The CDR3 nucleotides are TGTGCCAGCAGTGAAAAGGGGACTAGCGGGGGGGCTTTAGAGACCCAGTACTTC. As protein: CASSEKGTSGGALETQYF.

J is TRBJ2-7 and V is TRBV7-6, with TRBD2 matching 7 bases. CDR1 is SGHVS, CDR2 FNYEAQ, per germline. The trim removed 5 bases at V and 6 bases at J, leaving 4 bases unmatched. The CDR3 loop spans 12 amino acids. The DNA for the CDR3 is TGTGCCAGCAGCCTCGGACTAGGCGAGCAGTACTTC. This gives the protein CASSLGLGEQYF.